The T cell receptor (beta chain) described here comes from a study of cytomegalovirus exposure and HLA in healthy donors. Study-wide points: Common viral pathogens seemed to be connected with several of the most significant clusters, according to a later analysis. The authors confirmed in vitro that a few CMV-associated chains were specific for CMV antigens. Productive rates of about 87% or about 30% were seen for most TCR beta V segments in an earlier analysis.

PCR involved 60 Vbeta and 13 Jbeta primers. Here immunoSEQ multiplex PCR was the method, and the copy in TCRdb shows in-frame clones only, minus some. The top ten hold 3% to 4% of the sample, which has over 150,000 clones, about 83% seen once. Though nominally healthy at sampling, donors likely had unrecorded immune exposures. This clone was seen just once. The antigen is not known. The sequenced sample consisted of PBMCs. This sequence originates from a woman aged 40 to 49 in good health and CMV-seronegative.

The CDR3 sequence: CARSTTCRGDQPQHF. DNA of the CDR3: TGTGCCAGATCCACTACGTGTAGGGGCGATCAGCCCCAGCATTTT. The V gene is TRBV19, the J gene TRBJ1-5; tentatively, D is TRBD1 (5 bases). V was shortened by 9 bases and J by 5 bases, with 20 bases between the two germline ends. The germline gives CDR1 LNHDA, CDR2 SQIVND (reference sequence). The CDR3 sequence is 15 residues long.